These 5 T cell receptor beta chains were sequenced from one sample in a study of T-cell memory formation after mild COVID-19. TCRdb ran MiXCR on the 5' RACE reads and lists one entry per CDR3 protein. This sample has a few hundred thousand distinct CDR3 sequences, with approximately 15% found just once. What was sequenced was PBMCs or a T cell subset sorted from them (not recorded which). The receptors originated from a man aged 18 to 29 who had mild COVID-19 (a few samples of this study predate the infection). Cell type and time point are not known.

V and J are TRBV4-3 and TRBJ1-1; D is possibly TRBD1 (6 bases). This CDR3 comprises 18 residues. Deletions cut 0 bases from V and 0 bases from J, with 17 bases between. The germline gives CDR1 LGHNA, CDR2 YSLEER. The CDR3 sequence is CASSQDPGAARMNTEAFF. The CDR3 coding sequence is TGCGCCAGCAGCCAAGACCCAGGGGCAGCTCGCATGAACACTGAAGCTTTCTTT.

The rearrangement joins TRBV2 to TRBJ1-1; the D gene is possibly TRBD1 (6 bases). The V and J ends lost 3 bases and 4 bases respectively, with 12 bases between them. The CDR3 is made up of 14 amino acids. Germline V gives CDR1 SNHLY, CDR2 FYNNEI. The CDR3 here is CASSDTGSLTEAFF. The CDR3 bases are TGTGCCAGCAGTGATACAGGGTCCCTCACTGAAGCTTTCTTT.

This clonotype was picked up a small number of times. The gene calls are TRBV5-1 and TRBJ2-5; D is perhaps TRBD2 (6 bases). V lost 1 base and J lost 2, with 12 bases in between. From germline, CDR1 is SGHRS and CDR2 YFSETQ. The CDR3 spans 15 residues. The CDR3 DNA sequence: TGCGCCAGCAGCTTGACGGGACTGGGACAAGAGACCCAGTACTTC. It specifies CASSLTGLGQETQYF.

Ten or more counts support this clonotype. The rearrangement links TRBV9 to TRBJ2-3; D not certain. The V gene lost 0 bases and the J gene lost 4 bases, with 12 bases spanning the gap. The CDR3 runs to 15 residues. Germline V lookup: CDR1 SGDLS, CDR2 YYNGEE. The CDR3 nucleotides read TGTGCCAGCAGCGTAGCTGGGGATAAATCAGATACGCAGTATTTT. It codes for CASSVAGDKSDTQYF.

The chain joins TRBV2 to TRBJ1-4, with 7 bases aligning to TRBD1. J lost 0 bases, V lost 7 bases, and 5 bases had no gene match. CDR3 length: 15 residues. Germline V gene data show CDR1 as SNHLY and CDR2 as FYNNEI. CDR3 residues: CASTRQGATNEKLFF. CDR3 DNA sequence: TGTGCCAGCACCAGACAGGGTGCAACTAATGAAAAACTGTTTTTT.